The rows below give T cell receptor beta chains drawn from one sample of a study of cytomegalovirus exposure and HLA in healthy donors. Produced via immunoSEQ multiplex PCR; TCRdb's table is partial and in-frame only. The sample holds tens of thousands of clones, 60% to 80% seen once. Source material: PBMCs. These receptors all come from a man aged 25 to 40 in good health and CMV-seronegative. Both conserved end residues are part of each CDR3. Fields, in order: V gene, clone size, J gene, D gene, CDR3 DNA, CDR3 protein. D genes are given only for firm matches. The listing skips clone size in some rows; elsewhere it reads once, few, many or a size class.

TRBV19	NA	TRBJ1-5	TRBD1	TGTGCCAGTAGTACAAGACAGGGCAGCAATCAGCCCCAGCATTTT	CASSTRQGSNQPQHF
TRBV5-1	NA	TRBJ1-1	TRBD1	TGCGCCAGCAGGGACAGGGGTTACACTGAAGCTTTCTTT	CASRDRGYTEAFF
TRBV5-6	NA	TRBJ1-2	NA	TGTGCCAGCAGCAGACCGGACAGAGCCTATGGCTACACCTTC	CASSRPDRAYGYTF
TRBV5-6	NA	TRBJ1-1	TRBD1	TGTGCCAGCAGCTTGGGAGGGGGCCGGTGGAACACTGAAGCTTTCTTT	CASSLGGGRWNTEAFF
TRBV30	once	TRBJ1-2	NA	TGTGCCTGGAGTAGGTACCCAGGGGAGGGGTACCTATATGGCTACACCTTC	CAWSRYPGEGYLYGYTF
TRBV5-1	NA	TRBJ2-3	TRBD1	TGCGCCAGCAGGTTGACAGGGGTAACAGATACGCAGTATTTT	CASRLTGVTDTQYF
TRBV4-1	NA	TRBJ1-5	TRBD1	TGCGCCAGCAGCCAAGATTTGGCGACAGGGGGCAATCAGCCCCAGCATTTT	CASSQDLATGGNQPQHF
TRBV11-3	NA	TRBJ2-1	TRBD2	TGTGCCAGCAGTACTAGCGGGAGTTACAATGAGCAGTTCTTC	CASSTSGSYNEQFF
TRBV2	NA	TRBJ2-2	TRBD1	TGTGCCAGCGCGCTACAGGGGCAGGCCGGGGAGCTGTTTTTT	CASALQGQAGELFF
TRBV4-1	NA	TRBJ2-7	TRBD2	TGCGCCAGCAGCCCGGGACTAGCGGGAAACGAGCAGTACTTC	CASSPGLAGNEQYF
TRBV19	NA	TRBJ1-5	NA	TGTGCCACCGGTGGGGGGTTTCCTAATCAGCCCCAGCATTTT	CATGGGFPNQPQHF
TRBV7-9	NA	TRBJ1-2	NA	TGTGCCAGCAGCTTTTCCGGGTGGACGGGAGGCTACACCTTC	CASSFSGWTGGYTF
TRBV28	NA	TRBJ1-2	TRBD1	TGTGCCAGCAGTTTATCTTGGGGACAGGGATATGGCTACACCTTC	CASSLSWGQGYGYTF
TRBV19	NA	TRBJ1-5	NA	TGTGCCAGTACAGTTTCGAATCAGCCCCAGCATTTT	CASTVSNQPQHF
TRBV4-2	NA	TRBJ1-3	NA	TGTGCCAGCAGCCAAGCTGACATCTCTGGAAACACCATATATTTT	CASSQADISGNTIYF
TRBV6-1	NA	TRBJ2-7	TRBD1	TGTGCCAGCAGTGAACCTCTAGGACAGGCTCATAGCTACGAGCAGTACTTC	CASSEPLGQAHSYEQYF
TRBV10-3	NA	TRBJ2-2	NA	TGTGCCATCAGTGAGTCCCGGACAGCTCCGAACACCGGGGAGCTGTTTTTT	CAISESRTAPNTGELFF
TRBV9	NA	TRBJ2-7	TRBD1	TGTGCCAGCAGCGCCGACAGGGGGGCCTACGAGCAGTACTTC	CASSADRGAYEQYF
TRBV10-3	NA	TRBJ2-1	NA	TGTGCCATCACCCCGGGAGCTCCGGCCTACAATGAGCAGTTCTTC	CAITPGAPAYNEQFF
TRBV7-8	NA	TRBJ1-4	NA	TGTGCCAGCAGCCAGCTGGGCGAAAAACTGTTTTTT	CASSQLGEKLFF
TRBV7-2	few	TRBJ1-2	TRBD1	TGTGCCAGCAGCTTAACGAGGACAGGCGCTGGCTACACCTTC	CASSLTRTGAGYTF
TRBV5-1	NA	TRBJ1-1	TRBD1	TGCGCCAGCAGCAGAGGACAGGGGATAGGGGCCTTAGACACTGAAGCTTTCTTT	CASSRGQGIGALDTEAFF